Below are 2 T cell receptor beta chains sequenced from a single sample in a study of early T cells in non-severe SARS-CoV-2 infection. TCRdb fed the 5' RACE reads into MiXCR, producing one record per CDR3 protein. The sample contains about 68,000 distinct CDR3 sequences, about 12% of which appear only once. The sequenced sample was whole blood. These receptors came from an adult who was a healthcare worker with PCR-confirmed SARS-CoV-2 infection or an uninfected control (not recorded which).

J is TRBJ2-5 and V is TRBV29-1; maybe TRBD2 (5 bases). From germline, CDR1 is SQVTM and CDR2 ANQGSEA. V was clipped by 6 bases and J by 7 bases, with 9 bases between them. The CDR3 has 10 residues. The CDR3 is CSVAGGTQYF. As DNA, the CDR3 is TGCAGCGTGGCGGGTGGGACCCAGTACTTC.

This clonotype was detected many times. V gene TRBV30 combines with J gene TRBJ1-6; D is possibly TRBD1 (5 bases). This CDR3 region has 14 residues. CDR1 is GTSNPN and CDR2 is SVGIG in the germline V gene (reference sequence). V lost 3 bases and J lost 6, with 12 bases in between. The CDR3 coding sequence is TGTGCCTGGAGCGGCAGGGCCCGTAATTCACCCCTCCACTTT. Residues: CAWSGRARNSPLHF.